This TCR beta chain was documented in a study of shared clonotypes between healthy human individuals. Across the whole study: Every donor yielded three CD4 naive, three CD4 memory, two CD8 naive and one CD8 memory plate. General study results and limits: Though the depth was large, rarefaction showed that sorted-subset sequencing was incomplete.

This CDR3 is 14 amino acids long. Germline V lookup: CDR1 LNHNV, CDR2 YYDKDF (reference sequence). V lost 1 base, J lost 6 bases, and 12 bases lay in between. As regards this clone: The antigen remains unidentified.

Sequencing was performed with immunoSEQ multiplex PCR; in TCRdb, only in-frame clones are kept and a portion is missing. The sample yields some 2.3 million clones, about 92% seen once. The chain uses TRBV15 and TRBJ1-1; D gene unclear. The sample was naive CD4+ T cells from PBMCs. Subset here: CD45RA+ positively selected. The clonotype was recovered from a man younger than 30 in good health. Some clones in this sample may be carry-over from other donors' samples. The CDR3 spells CATSRGGSFAEAFF. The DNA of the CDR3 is TGTGCCACCAGCAGAGGAGGGAGTTTCGCTGAAGCTTTCTTT.